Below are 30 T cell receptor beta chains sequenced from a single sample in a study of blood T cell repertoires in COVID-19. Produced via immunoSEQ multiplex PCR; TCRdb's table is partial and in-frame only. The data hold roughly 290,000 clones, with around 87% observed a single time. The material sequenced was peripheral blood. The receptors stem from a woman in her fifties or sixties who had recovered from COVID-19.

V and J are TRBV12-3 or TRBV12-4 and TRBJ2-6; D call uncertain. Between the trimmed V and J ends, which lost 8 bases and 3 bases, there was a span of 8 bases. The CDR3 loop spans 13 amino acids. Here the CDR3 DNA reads TGTGCCAGCTCCTTTGTTGGGGCCAACGTCCTGACTTTC. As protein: CASSFVGANVLTF.

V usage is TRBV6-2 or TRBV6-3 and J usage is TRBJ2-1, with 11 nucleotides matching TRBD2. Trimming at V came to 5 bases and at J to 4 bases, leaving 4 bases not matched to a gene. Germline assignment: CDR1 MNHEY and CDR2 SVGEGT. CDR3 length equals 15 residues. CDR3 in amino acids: CASSDSGGAYNEQFF. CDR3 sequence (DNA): TGTGCCAGCAGTGATAGCGGGGGGGCTTACAATGAGCAGTTCTTC.

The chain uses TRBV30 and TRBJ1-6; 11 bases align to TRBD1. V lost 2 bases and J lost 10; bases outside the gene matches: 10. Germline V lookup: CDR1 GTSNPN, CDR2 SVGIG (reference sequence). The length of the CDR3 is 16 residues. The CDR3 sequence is CAWSKGQGATRSPLHF. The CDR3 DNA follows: TGTGCCTGGAGTAAAGGACAGGGGGCTACGCGATCACCCCTCCACTTT. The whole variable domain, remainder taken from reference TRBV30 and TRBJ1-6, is SQTIHQWPATLVQPVGSPLSLECTVEGTSNPNLYWYRQAAGRGLQLLFYSVGIGQISSEVPQNLSASRPQDRQFILSSKKLLLSDSGFYLCAWSKGQGATRSPLHFGNGTRLTVT.

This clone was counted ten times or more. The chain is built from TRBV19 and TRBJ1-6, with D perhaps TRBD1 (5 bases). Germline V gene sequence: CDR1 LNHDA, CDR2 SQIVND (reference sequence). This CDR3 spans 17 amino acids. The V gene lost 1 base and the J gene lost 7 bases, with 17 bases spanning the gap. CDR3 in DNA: TGTGCCAGTAGTATAGGAGGAGACAGAAGGAACAATTCACCCCTCCACTTT. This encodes CASSIGGDRRNNSPLHF.

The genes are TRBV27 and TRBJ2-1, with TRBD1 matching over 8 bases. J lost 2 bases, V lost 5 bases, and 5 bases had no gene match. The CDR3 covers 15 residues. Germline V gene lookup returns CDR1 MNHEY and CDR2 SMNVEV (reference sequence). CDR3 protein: CASSPDRDTYNEQFF. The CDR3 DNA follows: TGTGCCAGCAGTCCGGACAGGGACACCTACAATGAGCAGTTCTTC.

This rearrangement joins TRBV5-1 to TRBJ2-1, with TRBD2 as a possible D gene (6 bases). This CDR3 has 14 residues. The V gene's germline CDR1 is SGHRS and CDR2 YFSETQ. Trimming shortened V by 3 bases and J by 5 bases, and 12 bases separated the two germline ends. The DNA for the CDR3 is TGCGCCAGCAGCTCGTGGGGGGAGAACAATGAGCAGTTCTTC. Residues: CASSSWGENNEQFF.

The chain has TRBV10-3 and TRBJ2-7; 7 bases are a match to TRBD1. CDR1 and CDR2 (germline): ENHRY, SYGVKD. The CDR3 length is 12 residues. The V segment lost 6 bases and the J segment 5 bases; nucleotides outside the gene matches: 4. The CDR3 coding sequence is TGTGCCATCAGAGAGACAGGGCACGAGCAGTACTTC. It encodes CAIRETGHEQYF.

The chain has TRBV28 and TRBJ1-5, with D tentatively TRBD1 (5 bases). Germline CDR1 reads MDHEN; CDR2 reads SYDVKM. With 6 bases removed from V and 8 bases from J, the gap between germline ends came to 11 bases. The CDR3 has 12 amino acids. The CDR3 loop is CASSQGAKPQHF. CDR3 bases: TGTGCCAGCAGCCAAGGGGCAAAGCCCCAGCATTTT. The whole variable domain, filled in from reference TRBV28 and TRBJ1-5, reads DVKVTQSSRYLVKRTGEKVFLECVQDMDHENMFWYRQDPGLGLRLIYFSYDVKMKEKGDIPEGYSVSREKKERFSLILESASTNQTSMYLCASSQGAKPQHFGDGTRLSIL.

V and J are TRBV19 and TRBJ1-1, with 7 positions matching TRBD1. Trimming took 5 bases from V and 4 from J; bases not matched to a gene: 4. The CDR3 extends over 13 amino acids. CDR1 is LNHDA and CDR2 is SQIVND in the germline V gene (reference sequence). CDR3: CASSLAGGTEAFF. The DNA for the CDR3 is TGTGCCAGTAGTCTGGCAGGGGGCACTGAAGCTTTCTTT.

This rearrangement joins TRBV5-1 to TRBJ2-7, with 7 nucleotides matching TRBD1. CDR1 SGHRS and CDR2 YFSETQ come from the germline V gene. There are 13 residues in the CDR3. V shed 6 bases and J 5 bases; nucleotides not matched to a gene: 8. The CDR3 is CASTFTGAHEQYF. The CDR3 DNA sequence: TGCGCCAGCACTTTCACAGGGGCCCACGAGCAGTACTTC.

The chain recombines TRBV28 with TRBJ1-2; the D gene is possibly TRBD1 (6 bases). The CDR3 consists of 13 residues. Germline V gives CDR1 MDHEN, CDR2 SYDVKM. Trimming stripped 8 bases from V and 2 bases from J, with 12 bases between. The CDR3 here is CASWSGHNYGYTF. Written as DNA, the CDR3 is TGTGCCAGCTGGTCGGGACACAACTATGGCTACACCTTC.

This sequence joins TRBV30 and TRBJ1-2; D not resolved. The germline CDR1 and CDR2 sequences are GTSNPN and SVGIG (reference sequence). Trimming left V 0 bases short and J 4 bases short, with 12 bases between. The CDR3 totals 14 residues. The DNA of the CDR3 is TGTGCCTGGAGTGTACTAGGGCGGTTCTATGGCTACACCTTC. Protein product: CAWSVLGRFYGYTF.

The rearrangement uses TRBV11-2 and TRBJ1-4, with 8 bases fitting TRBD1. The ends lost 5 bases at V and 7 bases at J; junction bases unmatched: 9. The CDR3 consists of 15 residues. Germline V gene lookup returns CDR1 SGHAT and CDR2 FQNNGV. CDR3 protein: CASSNQGAGGEKLFF. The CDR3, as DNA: TGTGCCAGCAGCAACCAGGGGGCTGGCGGTGAAAAACTGTTTTTT.

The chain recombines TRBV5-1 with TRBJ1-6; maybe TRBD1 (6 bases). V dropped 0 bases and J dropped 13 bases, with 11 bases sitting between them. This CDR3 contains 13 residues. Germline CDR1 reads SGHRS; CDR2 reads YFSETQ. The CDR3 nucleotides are TGCGCCAGCAGCTTGGGGGGAGGGGGGCCCCTCCACTTT. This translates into CASSLGGGGPLHF.

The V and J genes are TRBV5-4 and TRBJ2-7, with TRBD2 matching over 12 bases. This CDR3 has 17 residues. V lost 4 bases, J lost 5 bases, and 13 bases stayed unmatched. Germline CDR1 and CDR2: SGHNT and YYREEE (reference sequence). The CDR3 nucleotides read TGTGCCAGCAGCCACCCGTCGACTAGCGGGAGTAGGGACGAGCAGTACTTC. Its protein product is CASSHPSTSGSRDEQYF.

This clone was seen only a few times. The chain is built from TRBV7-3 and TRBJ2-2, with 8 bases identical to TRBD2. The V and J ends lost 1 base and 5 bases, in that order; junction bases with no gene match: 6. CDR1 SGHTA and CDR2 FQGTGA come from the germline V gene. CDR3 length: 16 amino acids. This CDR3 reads CASSLIPGRGTGELFF. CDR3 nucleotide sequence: TGTGCCAGCAGCTTAATCCCCGGGAGGGGGACCGGGGAGCTGTTTTTT.

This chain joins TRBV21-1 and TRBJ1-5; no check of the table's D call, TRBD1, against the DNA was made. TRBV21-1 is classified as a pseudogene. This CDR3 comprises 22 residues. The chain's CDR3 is CASSKAQGFGTPGPFSNQPQHF. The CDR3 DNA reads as TGTGCCAGCAGCAAAGCGCAAGGTTTCGGGACACCGGGCCCTTTTAGCAATCAGCCCCAGCATTTT.

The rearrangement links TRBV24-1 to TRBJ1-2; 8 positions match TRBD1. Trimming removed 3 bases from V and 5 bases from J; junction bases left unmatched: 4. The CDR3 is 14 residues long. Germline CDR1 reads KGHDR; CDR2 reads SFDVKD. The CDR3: CATSDADRVYGYTF. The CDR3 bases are TGTGCCACCAGTGATGCGGACAGGGTGTATGGCTACACCTTC.

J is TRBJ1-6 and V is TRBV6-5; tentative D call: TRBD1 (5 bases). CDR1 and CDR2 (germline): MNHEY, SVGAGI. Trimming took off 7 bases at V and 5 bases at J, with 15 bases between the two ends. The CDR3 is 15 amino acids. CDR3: CASNYIGGDNSPLHF. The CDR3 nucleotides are TGTGCCAGCAACTACATCGGGGGAGATAATTCACCCCTCCACTTT.

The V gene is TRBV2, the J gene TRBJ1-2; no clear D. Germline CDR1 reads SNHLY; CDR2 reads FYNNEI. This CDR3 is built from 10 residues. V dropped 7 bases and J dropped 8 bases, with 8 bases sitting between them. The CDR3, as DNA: TGTGCCAGCACCGGGGAAGGCTACACCTTC. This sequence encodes CASTGEGYTF.

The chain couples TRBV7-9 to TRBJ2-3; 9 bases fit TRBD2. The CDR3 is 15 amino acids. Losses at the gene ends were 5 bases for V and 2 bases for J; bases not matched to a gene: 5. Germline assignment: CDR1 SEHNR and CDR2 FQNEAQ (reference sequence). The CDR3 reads CASSRGLAPTDTQYF. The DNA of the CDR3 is TGTGCCAGCAGCCGCGGACTAGCGCCCACAGATACGCAGTATTTT.

The CDR3 region is CASSWGTSYYEQYF. The CDR3 nucleotides read TGTGCCAGCAGTTGGGGGACTTCGTACTACGAGCAGTACTTC. The chain has TRBV6-5 and TRBJ2-7; TRBD2 might be the D (6 bases). V was shortened by 4 bases and J by 3 bases, with 13 bases between the two germline ends. This CDR3 is built from 14 residues. CDR1 MNHEY and CDR2 SVGAGI come from the germline V gene.

The CDR3, as DNA: TGTGCCAGCAGTCCGAGCGACCGGGACAGGGATAACTACGAGCAGTACTTC. It yields the protein CASSPSDRDRDNYEQYF. This chain joins TRBV27 and TRBJ2-7; 9 bases line up with TRBD1. Trimming cost V 5 bases and J 3 bases; bases outside gene matches: 14. Germline loops: CDR1 MNHEY, CDR2 SMNVEV (reference sequence). The CDR3 is 17 amino acids.

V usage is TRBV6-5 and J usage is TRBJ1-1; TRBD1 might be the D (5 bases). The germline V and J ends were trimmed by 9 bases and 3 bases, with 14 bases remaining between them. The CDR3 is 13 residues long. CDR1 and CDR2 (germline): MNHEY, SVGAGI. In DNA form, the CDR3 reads TGTGCCAGTTCAAGGACACCCGACACTGAAGCTTTCTTT. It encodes CASSRTPDTEAFF.

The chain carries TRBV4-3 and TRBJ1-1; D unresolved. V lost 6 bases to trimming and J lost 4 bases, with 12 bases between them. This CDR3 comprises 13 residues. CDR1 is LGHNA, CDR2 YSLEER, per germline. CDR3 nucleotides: TGCGCCAGCAGACGAGTCGGTGGCACTGAAGCTTTCTTT. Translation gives CASRRVGGTEAFF.

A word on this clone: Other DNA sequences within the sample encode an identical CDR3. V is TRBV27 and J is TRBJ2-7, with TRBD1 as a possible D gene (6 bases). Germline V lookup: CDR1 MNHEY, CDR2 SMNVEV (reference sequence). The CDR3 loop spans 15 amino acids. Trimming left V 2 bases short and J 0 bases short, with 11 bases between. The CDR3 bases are TGTGCCAGCAGTTTAAGGGACACCAGCTCCTACGAGCAGTACTTC. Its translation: CASSLRDTSSYEQYF.

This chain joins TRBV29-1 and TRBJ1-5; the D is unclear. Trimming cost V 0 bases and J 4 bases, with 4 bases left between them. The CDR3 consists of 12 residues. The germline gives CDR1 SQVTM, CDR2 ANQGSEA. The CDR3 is CSVEDINQPQHF. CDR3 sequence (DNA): TGCAGCGTTGAAGACATTAATCAGCCCCAGCATTTT.

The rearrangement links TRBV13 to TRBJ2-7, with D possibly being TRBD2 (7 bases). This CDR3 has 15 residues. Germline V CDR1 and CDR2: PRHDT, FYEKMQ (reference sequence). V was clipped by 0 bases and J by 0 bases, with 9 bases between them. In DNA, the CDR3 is TGTGCCAGCAGCTTAGGCGCGGGGGCCTCCTACGAGCAGTACTTC. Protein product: CASSLGAGASYEQYF.

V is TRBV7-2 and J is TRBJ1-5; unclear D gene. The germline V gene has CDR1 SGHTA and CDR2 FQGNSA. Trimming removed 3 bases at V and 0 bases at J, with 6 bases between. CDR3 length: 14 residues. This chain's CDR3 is CASSFSDSNQPQHF. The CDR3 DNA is TGTGCCAGCAGCTTCAGTGATAGCAATCAGCCCCAGCATTTT. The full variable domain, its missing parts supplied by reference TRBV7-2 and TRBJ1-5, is GAGVSQSPSNKVTEKGKDVELRCDPISGHTALYWYRQSLGQGLEFLIYFQGNSAPDKSGLPSDRFSAERTGGSVSTLTIQRTQQEDSAVYLCASSFSDSNQPQHFGDGTRLSIL.

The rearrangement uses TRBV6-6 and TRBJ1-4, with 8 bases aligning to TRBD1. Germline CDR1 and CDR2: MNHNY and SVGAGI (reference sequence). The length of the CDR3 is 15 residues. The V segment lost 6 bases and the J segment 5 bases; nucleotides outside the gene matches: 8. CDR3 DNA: TGTGCCAGCAGAACCCGGACAGGGAGAAATGAAAAACTGTTTTTT. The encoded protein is CASRTRTGRNEKLFF.